This section outlines one T cell receptor (beta chain) sequence together with its context. Antigen specificity is unknown. These data belong to a study of shared clonotypes between healthy human individuals. Profiling relied on immunoSEQ multiplex PCR, and the TCRdb table lists in-frame clones only, not all of them. The table includes about 550,000 clones, around 95% detected once. As defined, naive CD8 cells were CD45RO-negative and positively selected for CCR7, with terminally differentiated effector memory CD45RA+ cells excluded. Study conclusions and caveats: Clonotype sharing across a few donors was observed for around 5% of naive CD4 clonotypes. The rarefaction results pointed to incomplete sorted-subset sequencing despite large depth. Blood was the sole source, and tissue repertoires probably differ. Investigators expected sequencing depth to affect clonotype sharing among donors.

The germline CDR1 and CDR2 sequences are WNHNN and SYGVQD (reference sequence). The V end lost 0 bases, the J end lost 6 bases, and 9 bases lay between the germline ends. CDR3 length: 14 amino acids. The chain combines TRBV10-1 with TRBJ2-1; no clear D gene. The receptor was isolated from a woman under 40 in good health. The sample consisted of naive CD8+ T cells sorted from blood. The CDR3 here is CASSESSFSNEQFF. In nucleotides, the CDR3 is TGCGCCAGCAGTGAGTCGAGTTTCTCCAATGAGCAGTTCTTC.